This is a list of T cell receptor beta chains from one sample in a study of radiation and T cells in renal cell carcinoma. Sequencing was performed with immunoSEQ multiplex PCR; in TCRdb, only in-frame clones are kept and a portion is missing. The data show about 7,900 clones, with 65% seen just once and under 45% held by the top ten. The material sequenced was tumor tissue, taken from a patient whose treatment was nephrectomy without radiotherapy. Receptors were obtained from a woman in her 70s with renal cell carcinoma. Each CDR3 is given with its conserved first and last residue. Each record gives: V gene, D gene, J gene, clone size, CDR3 protein, CDR3 DNA. D genes are given only for firm matches. Clone size is given for some rows only: seen once, a few or many times, or a class if the clone is expanded.

v_gene: TRBV2; d_gene: .; j_gene: TRBJ1-6; abundance: .; CDR3aa: CASMAAYNSPLHF; CDR3nt: TGTGCCAGCATGGCAGCCTATAATTCACCCCTCCACTTT
v_gene: TRBV6-5; d_gene: .; j_gene: TRBJ2-3; abundance: once; CDR3aa: CASRFISTDTQYF; CDR3nt: TGTGCCAGCAGATTTATCAGCACAGATACGCAGTATTTT
v_gene: TRBV19; d_gene: .; j_gene: TRBJ1-6; abundance: .; CDR3aa: CASSKELSSYNSPLHF; CDR3nt: TGTGCCAGTAGTAAGGAGCTAAGCTCCTATAATTCACCCCTCCACTTT
v_gene: TRBV4-1; d_gene: TRBD2; j_gene: TRBJ2-7; abundance: .; CDR3aa: CASSQDRGTSSEQYF; CDR3nt: TGCGCCAGCAGCCAAGATCGAGGGACTAGCTCCGAGCAGTACTTC
v_gene: TRBV5-6; d_gene: TRBD1; j_gene: TRBJ2-5; abundance: medium-sized; CDR3aa: CASSTPGQQETQYF; CDR3nt: TGTGCCAGCAGCACACCGGGACAGCAAGAGACCCAGTACTTC
v_gene: TRBV6-5; d_gene: .; j_gene: TRBJ1-3; abundance: .; CDR3aa: CASSDNSGNTIYF; CDR3nt: TGTGCCAGCAGTGATAACTCTGGAAACACCATATATTTT
v_gene: TRBV6-1; d_gene: TRBD1; j_gene: TRBJ1-2; abundance: few; CDR3aa: CASRLGQGDSDGYTF; CDR3nt: TGTGCCAGCAGGTTGGGACAGGGCGATTCTGATGGCTACACCTTC
v_gene: TRBV30; d_gene: .; j_gene: TRBJ1-6; abundance: .; CDR3aa: CAWRYPFGRFYNSPLHF; CDR3nt: TGTGCCTGGAGGTACCCTTTCGGGCGGTTCTATAATTCACCCCTCCACTTT
v_gene: TRBV27; d_gene: .; j_gene: TRBJ1-2; abundance: .; CDR3aa: CAAGAANYGYTF; CDR3nt: TGTGCCGCGGGGGCGGCTAACTATGGCTACACCTTC
v_gene: TRBV19; d_gene: .; j_gene: TRBJ1-1; abundance: .; CDR3aa: CASSRGIRDLGAFF; CDR3nt: TGTGCCAGCTCTCGAGGCATCCGGGATTTGGGAGCTTTCTTT
v_gene: TRBV5-4; d_gene: .; j_gene: TRBJ2-7; abundance: .; CDR3aa: CASSLGGGHSYEQYF; CDR3nt: TGTGCCAGCAGCTTGGGAGGGGGACACTCCTACGAGCAGTACTTC
v_gene: TRBV5-8; d_gene: TRBD1; j_gene: TRBJ1-6; abundance: .; CDR3aa: CASSLGRGNLPLHF; CDR3nt: TGTGCCAGCAGCTTGGGCAGGGGGAATTTACCCCTCCACTTT
v_gene: TRBV2; d_gene: TRBD1; j_gene: TRBJ2-5; abundance: .; CDR3aa: CASSESRTGGWETQYF; CDR3nt: TGTGCCAGCAGTGAATCGCGGACAGGCGGCTGGGAGACCCAGTACTTC
v_gene: TRBV10-3; d_gene: TRBD2; j_gene: TRBJ2-1; abundance: few; CDR3aa: CAVAGGNNEQFF; CDR3nt: TGTGCCGTAGCGGGGGGAAACAATGAGCAGTTCTTC
v_gene: TRBV5-1; d_gene: .; j_gene: TRBJ2-7; abundance: .; CDR3aa: CASSPAGTVDYEQYF; CDR3nt: TGCGCCAGCAGCCCCGCCGGGACGGTCGACTACGAGCAGTACTTC
v_gene: TRBV7-2; d_gene: .; j_gene: TRBJ1-1; abundance: once; CDR3aa: CASSLSGTPAGNTEAFF; CDR3nt: TGTGCCAGCAGCTTATCCGGGACCCCCGCGGGGAACACTGAAGCTTTCTTT